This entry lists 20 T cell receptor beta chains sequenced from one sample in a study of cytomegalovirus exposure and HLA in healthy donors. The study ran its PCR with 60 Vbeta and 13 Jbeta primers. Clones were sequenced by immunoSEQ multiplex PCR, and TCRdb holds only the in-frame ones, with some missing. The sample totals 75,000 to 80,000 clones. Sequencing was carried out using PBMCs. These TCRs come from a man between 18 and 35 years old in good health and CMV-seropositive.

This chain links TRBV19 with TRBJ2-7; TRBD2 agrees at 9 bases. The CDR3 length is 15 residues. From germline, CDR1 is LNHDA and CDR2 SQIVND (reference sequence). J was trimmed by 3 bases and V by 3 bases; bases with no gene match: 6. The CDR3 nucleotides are TGTGCCAGTAGTATTGGCCTAGCGGGAATCTACGAGCAGTACTTC. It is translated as CASSIGLAGIYEQYF. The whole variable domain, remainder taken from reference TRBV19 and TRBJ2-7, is DGGITQSPKYLFRKEGQNVTLSCEQNLNHDAMYWYRQDPGQGLRLIYYSQIVNDFQKGDIAEGYSVSREKKESFPLTVTSAQKNPTAFYLCASSIGLAGIYEQYFGPGTRLTVT.

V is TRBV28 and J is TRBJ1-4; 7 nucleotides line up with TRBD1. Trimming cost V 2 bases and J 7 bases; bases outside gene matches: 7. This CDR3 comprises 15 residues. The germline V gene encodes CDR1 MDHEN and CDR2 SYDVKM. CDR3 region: CASSLDRELSEKLFF. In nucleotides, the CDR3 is TGTGCCAGCAGTTTAGACAGGGAATTGTCTGAAAAACTGTTTTTT.

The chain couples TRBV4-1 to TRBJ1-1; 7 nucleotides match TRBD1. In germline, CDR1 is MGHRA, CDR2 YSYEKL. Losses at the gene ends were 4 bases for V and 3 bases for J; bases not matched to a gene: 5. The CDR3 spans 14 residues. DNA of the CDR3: TGCGCCAGCAGCCCTCTAGGGACAGACACTGAAGCTTTCTTT. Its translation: CASSPLGTDTEAFF.

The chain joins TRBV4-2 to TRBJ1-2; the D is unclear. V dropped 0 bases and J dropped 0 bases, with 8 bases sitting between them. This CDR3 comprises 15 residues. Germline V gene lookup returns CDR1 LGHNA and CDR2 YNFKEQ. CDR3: CASSQEMRSNYGYTF. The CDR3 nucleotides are TGTGCCAGCAGCCAAGAGATGAGGTCTAACTATGGCTACACCTTC.

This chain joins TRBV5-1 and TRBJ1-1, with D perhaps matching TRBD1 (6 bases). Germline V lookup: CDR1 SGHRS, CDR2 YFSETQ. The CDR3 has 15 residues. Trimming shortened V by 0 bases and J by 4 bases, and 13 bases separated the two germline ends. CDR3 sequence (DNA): TGCGCCAGCAGCTTGGTCTGGGGGCAGAGCACTGAAGCTTTCTTT. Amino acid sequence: CASSLVWGQSTEAFF.

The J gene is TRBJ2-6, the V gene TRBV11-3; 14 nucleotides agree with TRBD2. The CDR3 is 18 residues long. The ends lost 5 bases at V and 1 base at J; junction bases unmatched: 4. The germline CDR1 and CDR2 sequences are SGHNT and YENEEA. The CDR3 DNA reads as TGTGCCAGCAGCCTGGGACTAGCGGGGGTATCTGGGGCCAACGTCCTGACTTTC. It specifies CASSLGLAGVSGANVLTF.

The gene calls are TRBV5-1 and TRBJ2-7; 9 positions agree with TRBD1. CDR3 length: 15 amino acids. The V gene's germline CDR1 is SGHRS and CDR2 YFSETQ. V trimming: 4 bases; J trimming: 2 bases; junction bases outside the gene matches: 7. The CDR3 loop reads CASSQSGTGTYEQYF. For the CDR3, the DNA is TGCGCCAGCAGCCAATCCGGGACAGGGACCTACGAGCAGTACTTC.

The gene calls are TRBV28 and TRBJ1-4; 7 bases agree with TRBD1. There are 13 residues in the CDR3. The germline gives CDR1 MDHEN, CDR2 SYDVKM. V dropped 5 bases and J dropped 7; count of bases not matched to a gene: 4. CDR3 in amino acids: CASSPGGSEKLFF. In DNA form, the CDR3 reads TGTGCCAGCAGTCCAGGGGGGTCTGAAAAACTGTTTTTT.

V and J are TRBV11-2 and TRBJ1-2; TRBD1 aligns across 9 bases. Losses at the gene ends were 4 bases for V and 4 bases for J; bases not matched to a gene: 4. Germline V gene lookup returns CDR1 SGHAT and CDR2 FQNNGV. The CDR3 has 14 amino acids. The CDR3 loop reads CASSSGTGSYGYTF. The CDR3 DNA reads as TGTGCCAGCAGCTCCGGGACAGGGTCCTATGGCTACACCTTC.

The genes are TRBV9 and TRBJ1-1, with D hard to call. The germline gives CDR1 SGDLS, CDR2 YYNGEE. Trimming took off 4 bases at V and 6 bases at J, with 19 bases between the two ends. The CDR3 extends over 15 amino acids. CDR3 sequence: CASSLFPEGESEAFF. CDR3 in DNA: TGTGCCAGCAGCTTATTTCCCGAGGGAGAGTCTGAAGCTTTCTTT.

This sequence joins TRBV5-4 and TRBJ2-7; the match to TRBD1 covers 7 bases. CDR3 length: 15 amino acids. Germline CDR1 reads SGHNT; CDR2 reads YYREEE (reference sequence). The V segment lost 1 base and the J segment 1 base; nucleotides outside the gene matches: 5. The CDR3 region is CASSLTGTVSYEQYF. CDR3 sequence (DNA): TGTGCCAGCAGCTTGACGGGGACAGTTTCCTACGAGCAGTACTTC.

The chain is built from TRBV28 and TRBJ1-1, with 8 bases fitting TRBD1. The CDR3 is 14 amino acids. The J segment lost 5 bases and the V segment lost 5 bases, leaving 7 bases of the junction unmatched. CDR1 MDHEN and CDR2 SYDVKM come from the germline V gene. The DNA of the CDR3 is TGTGCCAGCAGTGGGTGGACAGGGAATACTGAAGCTTTCTTT. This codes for CASSGWTGNTEAFF. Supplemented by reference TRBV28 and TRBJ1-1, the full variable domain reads DVKVTQSSRYLVKRTGEKVFLECVQDMDHENMFWYRQDPGLGLRLIYFSYDVKMKEKGDIPEGYSVSREKKERFSLILESASTNQTSMYLCASSGWTGNTEAFFGQGTRLTVV.

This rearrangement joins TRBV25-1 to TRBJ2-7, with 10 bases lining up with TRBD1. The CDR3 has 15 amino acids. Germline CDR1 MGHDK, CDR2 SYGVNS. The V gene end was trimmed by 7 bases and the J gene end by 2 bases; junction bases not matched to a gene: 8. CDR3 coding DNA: TGTGCCAGCACAATAAGGACAGGGGGGACCTACGAGCAGTACTTC. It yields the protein CASTIRTGGTYEQYF.

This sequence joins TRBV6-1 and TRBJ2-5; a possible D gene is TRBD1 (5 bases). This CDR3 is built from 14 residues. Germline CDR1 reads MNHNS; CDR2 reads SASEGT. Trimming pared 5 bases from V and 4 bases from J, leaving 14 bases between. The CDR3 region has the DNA TGTGCCAGCAGTAAAGGAGACAGTCGAGAGACCCAGTACTTC. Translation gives CASSKGDSRETQYF.

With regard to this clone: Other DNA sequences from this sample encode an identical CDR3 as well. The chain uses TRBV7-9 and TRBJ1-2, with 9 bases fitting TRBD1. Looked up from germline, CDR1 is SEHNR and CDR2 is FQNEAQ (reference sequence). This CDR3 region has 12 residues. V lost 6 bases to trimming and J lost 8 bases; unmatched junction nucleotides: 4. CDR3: CASSRTGEGYTF. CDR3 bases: TGTGCCAGCAGTCGGACAGGGGAGGGCTACACCTTC.

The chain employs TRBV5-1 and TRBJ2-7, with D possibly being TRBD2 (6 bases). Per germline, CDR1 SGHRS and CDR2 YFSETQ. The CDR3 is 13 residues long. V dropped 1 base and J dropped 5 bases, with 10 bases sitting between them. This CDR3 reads CASSLYGGHEQYF. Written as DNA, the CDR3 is TGCGCCAGCAGCTTGTACGGGGGACACGAGCAGTACTTC. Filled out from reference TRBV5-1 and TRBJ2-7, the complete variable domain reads KAGVTQTPRYLIKTRGQQVTLSCSPISGHRSVSWYQQTPGQGLQFLFEYFSETQRNKGNFPGRFSGRQFSNSRSEMNVSTLELGDSALYLCASSLYGGHEQYFGPGTRLTVT.

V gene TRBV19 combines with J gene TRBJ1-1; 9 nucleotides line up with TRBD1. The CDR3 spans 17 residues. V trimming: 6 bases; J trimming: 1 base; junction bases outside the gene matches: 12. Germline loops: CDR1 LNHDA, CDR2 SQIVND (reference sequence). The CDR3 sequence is CASRRGQGKGGNTEAFF. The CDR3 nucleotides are TGTGCCAGTAGGAGGGGACAGGGAAAAGGAGGGAACACTGAAGCTTTCTTT. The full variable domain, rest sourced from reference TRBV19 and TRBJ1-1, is DGGITQSPKYLFRKEGQNVTLSCEQNLNHDAMYWYRQDPGQGLRLIYYSQIVNDFQKGDIAEGYSVSREKKESFPLTVTSAQKNPTAFYLCASRRGQGKGGNTEAFFGQGTRLTVV.

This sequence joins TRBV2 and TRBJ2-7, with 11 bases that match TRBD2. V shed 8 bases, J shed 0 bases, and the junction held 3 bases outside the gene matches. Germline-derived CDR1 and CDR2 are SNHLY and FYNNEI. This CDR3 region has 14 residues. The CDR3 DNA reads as TGTGCCAGCGTGGGACTAGCGGTCTCCTACGAGCAGTACTTC. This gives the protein CASVGLAVSYEQYF.

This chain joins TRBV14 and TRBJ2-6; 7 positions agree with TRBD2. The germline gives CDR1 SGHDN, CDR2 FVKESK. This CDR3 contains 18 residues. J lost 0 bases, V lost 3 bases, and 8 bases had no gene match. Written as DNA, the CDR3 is TGTGCCAGCAGCCACCTAGAGCTAGCGGCCTCTGGGGCCAACGTCCTGACTTTC. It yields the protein CASSHLELAASGANVLTF.

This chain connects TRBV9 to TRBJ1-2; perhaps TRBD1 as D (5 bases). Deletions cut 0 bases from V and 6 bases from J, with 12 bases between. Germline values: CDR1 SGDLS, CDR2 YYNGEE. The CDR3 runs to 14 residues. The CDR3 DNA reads TGTGCCAGCAGCGTAGTGGTTCGGGGGGATGGCTACACCTTC. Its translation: CASSVVVRGDGYTF.